Detailed here is one T cell receptor (beta chain). Its antigen is currently unknown. The sample comes from a study of T cells in Graves' hyperthyroidism and ophthalmopathy. Study-level points and caveats: Ophthalmopathy was distinguished from stable hyperthyroidism by 13 V-J signatures. Appearing also in blood were most of the thyroid clonotypes expanded above 0.001.

V was shortened by 6 bases and J by 7 bases, with 18 bases between the two germline ends. CDR3 length: 14 residues. Germline V CDR1 and CDR2: WSHSY, SAAADI. Amplified regions were TCR beta CDR3 sequences from RNA transcripts. During a first-round RT-PCR of the TCR CDR3, the HTBI primer set was used. TCRdb used MiXCR to reprocess the multiplex PCR reads, holding one entry per CDR3 protein. This sample has more than 55,000 distinct CDR3 sequences, with approximately 53% found just once. In the ophthalmopathy cohort, Clinical Activity Score was at least 3, NOSPECS grade at least 4, and duration under 3 months.

The sequence came from a woman aged 55-70 years with Graves' ophthalmopathy. V is TRBV10-2 and J is TRBJ1-1, with a weak D call TRBD1 (6 bases). The sample was blood. The CDR3 loop is CASRPTGTPLEAFF. DNA of the CDR3: TGCGCCAGCAGGCCGACCGGGACACCCCTTGAAGCTTTCTTT.